The T cell receptor beta chain under discussion was sequenced for a study of T cell changes during pregnancy in multiple sclerosis. Trimming left V 2 bases short and J 3 bases short, with 13 bases between. Germline assignment: CDR1 SGHDN and CDR2 FVKESK. This CDR3 has 15 residues. Some clones are missing from TCRdb's copy, which holds only in-frame ones; the method was immunoSEQ multiplex PCR. The sample carries 12,000 to 15,000 clones, approximately 93% recorded once. This receptor was identified in a female donor in good health, enrolled as a control in a pregnancy study. Sample: peripheral blood, taken in the second trimester of pregnancy. The V call is TRBV14, the J call TRBJ1-1; D is uncertain. CDR3 residues: CASSQRDLQYTEAFF. For the CDR3, the DNA is TGTGCCAGCAGCCAACGAGACCTACAGTACACTGAAGCTTTCTTT. The full variable domain, in which reference TRBV14 and TRBJ1-1 provide the parts outside the CDR3, is EAGVTQFPSHSVIEKGQTVTLRCDPISGHDNLYWYRRVMGKEIKFLLHFVKESKQDESGMPNNRFLAERTGGTYSTLKVQPAELEDSGVYFCASSQRDLQYTEAFFGQGTRLTVV.